This entry is about one TCR beta chain. The sample comes from a study of blood T cell repertoires in COVID-19. At the level of the study: Nucleic acid was either cDNA or gDNA, and it came from T cells, B-cell-depleted T cells, or PBMCs.

Original analysis: Scientists estimated how many nucleated cells there were by amplifying reference gene primers. The table came from immunoSEQ multiplex PCR; TCRdb's copy has only in-frame clones and leaves some out. For V, J and clone size, that table is used; D and trimming come from the DNA. The sample has fewer than 130,000 clones; 76% are singletons. V shed 3 bases and J 2 bases; nucleotides not matched to a gene: 6. Germline V gives CDR1 SGHTA, CDR2 FQGNSA. CDR3 length: 16 amino acids. Sequencing input: peripheral blood. This chain links TRBV7-2 with TRBJ1-5; 8 bases agree with TRBD1. The source is a woman aged 80 or over with acute or convalescent COVID-19. In DNA form, the CDR3 reads TGTGCCAGCAGCTTCTTTGGACAGGGTGGCAATCAGCCCCAGCATTTT. Protein product: CASSFFGQGGNQPQHF.